This T cell receptor beta chain was captured in a study of T cell clones after liver transplantation. About the research overall: Three of the eight recipients were HCV-positive; the rest had non-autoimmune, non-viral transplant indications.

Trimming took 5 bases from V and 2 from J, leaving 10 bases between them. The CDR3 has 13 residues. CDR1 MDHEN and CDR2 SYDVKM come from the germline V gene. The table came from immunoSEQ multiplex PCR; TCRdb's copy has only in-frame clones and leaves some out. The data contain about 74,000 clones, about 80% of them singletons. This clone occurred a few times. This material consisted of CD4+ T cells from blood, taken before liver transplant. The chain couples TRBV28 to TRBJ2-7; D not certain. This sequence was found in a human donor who received a liver transplant. CDR3: CASSRRIPYEQYF. DNA of the CDR3: TGTGCCAGCAGTCGCCGAATACCCTACGAGCAGTACTTC.